The 6 T cell receptor beta chains given below trace back to one sample, sequenced in a study of blood T cell repertoires in COVID-19 (TCRdb year 2020). Receptor libraries were prepared by the immunoSEQ multiplex PCR assay. TCRdb carries this immuneACCESS record with in-frame sequences only. Its versions omit some clonotypes, under half of them owing to an unresolved V gene in the studies checked, with the rest unexplained. The sample table shows roughly 70,000 clones, and 88% are seen once. Under 5% of the sample belongs to the ten largest clones. The sequencing input was peripheral blood. The receptor set was obtained from a man in his sixties or seventies with acute or convalescent COVID-19.

The V gene is TRBV29-1, the J gene TRBJ2-3; 9 bases line up with TRBD2. Germline lookup yields CDR1 SQVTM and CDR2 ANQGSEA. This CDR3 comprises 15 residues. The V gene end was trimmed by 2 bases and the J gene end by 3 bases; junction bases not matched to a gene: 6. CDR3 region: CSVEPLAGKTDTQYF. CDR3 sequence (DNA): TGCAGCGTTGAACCTCTAGCGGGGAAGACAGATACGCAGTATTTT.

This chain uses TRBV29-1 with TRBJ1-4; D gene uncertain. From germline, CDR1 is SQVTM and CDR2 ANQGSEA. This CDR3 contains 13 residues. V was trimmed by 6 bases and J by 7 bases, leaving 15 bases between them. The CDR3 protein is CSVPGEGGEKLFF. The CDR3 nucleotides are TGCAGCGTCCCCGGGGAAGGTGGTGAAAAACTGTTTTTT. Full variable domain (remainder filled in from reference TRBV29-1 and TRBJ1-4): SAVISQKPSRDICQRGTSLTIQCQVDSQVTMMFWYRQQPGQSLTLIATANQGSEATYESGFVIDKFPISRPNLTFSTLTVSNMSPEDSSIYLCSVPGEGGEKLFFGSGTQLSVL.

The V gene is TRBV6-5, the J gene TRBJ1-2; possibly TRBD1 for D (6 bases). Deletions cut 2 bases from V and 9 bases from J, with 16 bases between. Germline CDR1 and CDR2: MNHEY and SVGAGI. The length of the CDR3 is 14 residues. The CDR3 is CASSYTRDTGRYTF. DNA for the CDR3: TGTGCCAGCAGTTACACGAGGGACACGGGCCGCTACACCTTC.

The chain has TRBV18 and TRBJ1-3; maybe TRBD1 (5 bases). The V end lost 3 bases, the J end lost 1 base, and 19 bases lay between the germline ends. The germline V gene encodes CDR1 KGHSH and CDR2 LQKENI. The CDR3 has 18 residues. Written as DNA, the CDR3 is TGTGCCAGCTCACCTTTGGGCGCAGGGCCGGAGTCTGGAAACACCATATATTTT. This translates into CASSPLGAGPESGNTIYF.

The rearrangement links TRBV7-8 to TRBJ2-3; possibly TRBD2 for D (7 bases). CDR1 is SGHVS and CDR2 is FQNEAQ in the germline V gene. Trimming removed 1 base at V and 3 bases at J, with 11 bases between. This CDR3 is 15 amino acids long. CDR3 in amino acids: CASSLGGRGTDTQYF. The CDR3 coding sequence is TGTGCCAGCAGCTTAGGGGGGAGGGGGACAGATACGCAGTATTTT.

The rearrangement uses TRBV7-2 and TRBJ2-5, with 13 bases that match TRBD2. This CDR3 has 16 residues. V lost 0 bases to trimming and J lost 2 bases; unmatched junction nucleotides: 0. Germline assignment: CDR1 SGHTA and CDR2 FQGNSA. The CDR3 nucleotides read TGTGCCAGCAGCTTAGCACTAGCGGGGGGGCAAGAGACCCAGTACTTC. It translates to CASSLALAGGQETQYF.